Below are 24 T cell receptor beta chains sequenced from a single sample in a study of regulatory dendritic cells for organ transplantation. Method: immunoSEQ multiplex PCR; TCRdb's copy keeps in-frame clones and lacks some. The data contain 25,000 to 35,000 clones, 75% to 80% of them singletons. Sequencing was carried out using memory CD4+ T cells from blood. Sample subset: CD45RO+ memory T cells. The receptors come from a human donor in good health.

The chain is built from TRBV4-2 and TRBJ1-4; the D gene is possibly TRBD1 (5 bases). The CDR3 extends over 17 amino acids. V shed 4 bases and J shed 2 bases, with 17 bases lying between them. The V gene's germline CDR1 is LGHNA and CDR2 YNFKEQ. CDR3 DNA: TGTGCCAGCAGCCCTCTGTGGGGCCGTGGGACTAATGAAAAACTGTTTTTT. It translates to CASSPLWGRGTNEKLFF.

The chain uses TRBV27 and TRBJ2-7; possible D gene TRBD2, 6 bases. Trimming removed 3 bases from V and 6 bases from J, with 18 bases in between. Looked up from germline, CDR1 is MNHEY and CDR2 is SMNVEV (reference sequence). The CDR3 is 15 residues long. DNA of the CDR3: TGTGCCAGCAGTTTTTTCGGGTCGGGAGATATCGAGCAGTACTTC. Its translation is CASSFFGSGDIEQYF.

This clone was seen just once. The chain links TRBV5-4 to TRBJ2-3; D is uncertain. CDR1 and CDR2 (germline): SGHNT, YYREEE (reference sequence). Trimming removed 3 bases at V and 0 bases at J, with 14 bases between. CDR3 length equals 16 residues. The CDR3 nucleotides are TGTGCCAGCAGCTCGAGATTAAAGACTAGCACAGATACGCAGTATTTT. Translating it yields CASSSRLKTSTDTQYF.

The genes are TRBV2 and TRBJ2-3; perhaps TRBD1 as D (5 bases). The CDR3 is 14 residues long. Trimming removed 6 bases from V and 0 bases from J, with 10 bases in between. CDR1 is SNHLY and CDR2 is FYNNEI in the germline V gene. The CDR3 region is CASSRQSSTDTQYF. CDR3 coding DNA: TGTGCCAGCAGCAGACAGTCTAGCACAGATACGCAGTATTTT. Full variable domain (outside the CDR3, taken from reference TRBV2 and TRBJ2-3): EPEVTQTPSHQVTQMGQEVILRCVPISNHLYFYWYRQILGQKVEFLVSFYNNEISEKSEIFDDQFSVERPDGSNFTLKIRSTKLEDSAMYFCASSRQSSTDTQYFGPGTRLTVL.

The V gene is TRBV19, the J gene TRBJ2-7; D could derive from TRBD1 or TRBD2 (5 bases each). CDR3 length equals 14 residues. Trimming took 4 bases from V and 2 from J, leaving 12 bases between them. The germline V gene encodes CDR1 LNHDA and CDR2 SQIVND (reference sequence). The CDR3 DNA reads TGTGCCAGTAGTAACCGGGACGGAGCCTACGAGCAGTACTTC. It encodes CASSNRDGAYEQYF.

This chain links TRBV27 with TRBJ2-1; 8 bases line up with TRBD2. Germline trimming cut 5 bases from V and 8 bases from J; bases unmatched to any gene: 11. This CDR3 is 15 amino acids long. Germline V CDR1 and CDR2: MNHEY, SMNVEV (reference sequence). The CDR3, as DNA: TGTGCCAGCAGTCGTTTAGCGGGGACAAACTATGAGCAGTTCTTC. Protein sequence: CASSRLAGTNYEQFF.

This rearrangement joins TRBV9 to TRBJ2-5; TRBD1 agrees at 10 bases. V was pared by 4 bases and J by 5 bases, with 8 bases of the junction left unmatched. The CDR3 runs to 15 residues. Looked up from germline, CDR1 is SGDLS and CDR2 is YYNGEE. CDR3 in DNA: TGTGCCAGCAGCCGGGGGACAGGGGATTGGGAGACCCAGTACTTC. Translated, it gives CASSRGTGDWETQYF. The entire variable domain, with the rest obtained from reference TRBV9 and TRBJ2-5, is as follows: DSGVTQTPKHLITATGQRVTLRCSPRSGDLSVYWYQQSLDQGLQFLIQYYNGEERAKGNILERFSAQQFPDLHSELNLSSLELGDSALYFCASSRGTGDWETQYFGPGTRLLVL.

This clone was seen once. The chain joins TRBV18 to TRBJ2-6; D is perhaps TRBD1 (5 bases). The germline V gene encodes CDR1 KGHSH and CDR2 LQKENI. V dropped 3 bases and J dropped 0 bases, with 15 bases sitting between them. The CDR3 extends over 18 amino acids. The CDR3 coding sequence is TGTGCCAGCTCACCCTATCTGGAAGGGGACTCTGGGGCCAACGTCCTGACTTTC. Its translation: CASSPYLEGDSGANVLTF.

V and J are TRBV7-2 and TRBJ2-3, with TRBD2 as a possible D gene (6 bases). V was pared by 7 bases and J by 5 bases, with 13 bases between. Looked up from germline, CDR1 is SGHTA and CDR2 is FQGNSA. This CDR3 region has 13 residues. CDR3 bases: TGTGCCAGCACCGAGACTAGTTTAGATACGCAGTATTTT. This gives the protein CASTETSLDTQYF.

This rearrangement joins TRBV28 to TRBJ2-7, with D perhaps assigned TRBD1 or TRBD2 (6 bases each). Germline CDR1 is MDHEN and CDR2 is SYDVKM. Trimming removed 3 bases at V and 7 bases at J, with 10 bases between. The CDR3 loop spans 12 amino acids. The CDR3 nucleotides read TGTGCCAGCAGTTTTTCGGGGGCAGAGCAGTACTTC. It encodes CASSFSGAEQYF.

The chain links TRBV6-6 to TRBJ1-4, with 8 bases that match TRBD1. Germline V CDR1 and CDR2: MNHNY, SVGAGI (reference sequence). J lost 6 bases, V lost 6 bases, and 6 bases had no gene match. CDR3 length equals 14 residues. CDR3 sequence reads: CASSRSGQDEKLFF. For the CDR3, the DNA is TGTGCCAGCAGCCGCTCGGGACAGGATGAAAAACTGTTTTTT.

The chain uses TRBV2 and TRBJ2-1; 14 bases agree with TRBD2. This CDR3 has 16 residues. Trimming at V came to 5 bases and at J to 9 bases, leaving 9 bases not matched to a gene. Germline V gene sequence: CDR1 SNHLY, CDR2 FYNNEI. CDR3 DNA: TGTGCCAGCAGTCCGGGGTGGGGACTAGCGGGAGTTGAGCAGTTCTTC. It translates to CASSPGWGLAGVEQFF.

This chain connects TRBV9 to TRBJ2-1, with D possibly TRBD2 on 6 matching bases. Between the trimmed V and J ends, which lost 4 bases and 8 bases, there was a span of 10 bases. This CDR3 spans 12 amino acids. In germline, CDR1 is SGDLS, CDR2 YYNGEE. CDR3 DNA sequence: TGTGCCAGCAGCACGACTAGATATGAGCAGTTCTTC. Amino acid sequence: CASSTTRYEQFF.

This CDR3 reads CASSPDSDTQYF. CDR3 coding DNA: TGTGCCAGCTCCCCGGACTCAGATACGCAGTATTTT. The V call is TRBV18, the J call TRBJ2-3, with D maybe TRBD2 (5 bases). The CDR3 covers 12 residues. V was clipped by 6 bases and J by 4 bases, with 8 bases between them. The germline CDR1 and CDR2 sequences are KGHSH and LQKENI.

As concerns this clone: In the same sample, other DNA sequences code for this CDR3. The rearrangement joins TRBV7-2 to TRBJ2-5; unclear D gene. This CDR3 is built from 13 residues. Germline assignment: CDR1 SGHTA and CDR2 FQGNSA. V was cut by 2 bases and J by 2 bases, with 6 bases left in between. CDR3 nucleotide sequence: TGTGCCAGCAGCTTAACTCCGCAAGAGACCCAGTACTTC. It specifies CASSLTPQETQYF. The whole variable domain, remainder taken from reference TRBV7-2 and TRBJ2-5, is GAGVSQSPSNKVTEKGKDVELRCDPISGHTALYWYRQSLGQGLEFLIYFQGNSAPDKSGLPSDRFSAERTGGSVSTLTIQRTQQEDSAVYLCASSLTPQETQYFGPGTRLLVL.

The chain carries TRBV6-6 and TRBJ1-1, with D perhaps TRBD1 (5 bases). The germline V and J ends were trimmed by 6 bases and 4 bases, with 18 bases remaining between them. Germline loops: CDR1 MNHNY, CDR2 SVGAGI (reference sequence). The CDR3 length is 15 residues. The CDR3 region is CASRRQPGKVTEAFF. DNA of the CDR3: TGTGCCAGCAGACGACAGCCGGGCAAGGTCACTGAAGCTTTCTTT.

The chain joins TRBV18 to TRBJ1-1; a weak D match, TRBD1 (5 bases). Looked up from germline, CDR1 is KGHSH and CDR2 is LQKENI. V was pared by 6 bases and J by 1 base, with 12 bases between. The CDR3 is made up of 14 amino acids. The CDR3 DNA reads TGTGCCAGCTCCGCGGACGGGGGGAACACTGAAGCTTTCTTT. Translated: CASSADGGNTEAFF.

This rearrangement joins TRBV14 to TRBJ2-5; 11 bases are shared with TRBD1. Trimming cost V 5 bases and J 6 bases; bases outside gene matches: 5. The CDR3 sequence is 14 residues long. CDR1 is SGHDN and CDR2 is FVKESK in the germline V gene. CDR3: CASSSGTGGKTQYF. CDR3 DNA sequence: TGTGCCAGCAGCTCCGGGACAGGGGGGAAGACCCAGTACTTC. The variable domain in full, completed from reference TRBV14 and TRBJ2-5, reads EAGVTQFPSHSVIEKGQTVTLRCDPISGHDNLYWYRRVMGKEIKFLLHFVKESKQDESGMPNNRFLAERTGGTYSTLKVQPAELEDSGVYFCASSSGTGGKTQYFGPGTRLLVL.

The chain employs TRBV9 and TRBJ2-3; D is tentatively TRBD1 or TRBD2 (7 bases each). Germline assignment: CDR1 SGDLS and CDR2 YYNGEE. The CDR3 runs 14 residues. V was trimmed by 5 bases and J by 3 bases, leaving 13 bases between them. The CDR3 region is CASSPGGGTDTQYF. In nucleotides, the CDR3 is TGTGCCAGCAGTCCAGGGGGAGGGACAGATACGCAGTATTTT. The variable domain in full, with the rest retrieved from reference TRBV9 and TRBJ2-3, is DSGVTQTPKHLITATGQRVTLRCSPRSGDLSVYWYQQSLDQGLQFLIQYYNGEERAKGNILERFSAQQFPDLHSELNLSSLELGDSALYFCASSPGGGTDTQYFGPGTRLTVL.

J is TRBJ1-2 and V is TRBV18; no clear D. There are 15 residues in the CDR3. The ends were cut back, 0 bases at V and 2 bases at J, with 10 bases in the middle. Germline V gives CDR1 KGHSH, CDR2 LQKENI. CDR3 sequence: CASSPPSALNYGYTF. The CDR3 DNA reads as TGTGCCAGCTCACCACCGTCCGCTCTCAACTATGGCTACACCTTC.

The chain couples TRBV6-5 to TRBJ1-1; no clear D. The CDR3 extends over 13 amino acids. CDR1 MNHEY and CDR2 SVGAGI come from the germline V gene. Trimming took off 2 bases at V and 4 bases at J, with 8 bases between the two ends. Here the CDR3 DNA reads TGTGCCAGCAGTTACGCCTGGGGCACTGAAGCTTTCTTT. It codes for CASSYAWGTEAFF.

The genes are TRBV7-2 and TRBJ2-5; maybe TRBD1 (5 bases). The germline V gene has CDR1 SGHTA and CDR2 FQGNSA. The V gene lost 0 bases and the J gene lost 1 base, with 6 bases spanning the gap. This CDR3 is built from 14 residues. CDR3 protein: CASSLAGVQETQYF. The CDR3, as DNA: TGTGCCAGCAGCTTAGCAGGGGTCCAAGAGACCCAGTACTTC.

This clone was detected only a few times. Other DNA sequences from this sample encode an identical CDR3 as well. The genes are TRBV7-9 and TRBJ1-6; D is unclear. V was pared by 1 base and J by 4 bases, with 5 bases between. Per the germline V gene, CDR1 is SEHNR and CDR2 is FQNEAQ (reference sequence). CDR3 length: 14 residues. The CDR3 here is CASSLEQYNSPLHF. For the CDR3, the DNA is TGTGCCAGCAGCTTAGAACAGTATAATTCACCCCTCCACTTT.

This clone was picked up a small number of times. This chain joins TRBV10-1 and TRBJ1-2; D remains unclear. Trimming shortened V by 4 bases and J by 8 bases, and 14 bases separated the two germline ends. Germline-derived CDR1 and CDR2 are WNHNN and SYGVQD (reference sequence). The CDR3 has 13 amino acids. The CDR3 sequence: CASSGSGVGGYTF. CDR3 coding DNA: TGCGCCAGCAGTGGATCAGGAGTGGGAGGCTACACCTTC.